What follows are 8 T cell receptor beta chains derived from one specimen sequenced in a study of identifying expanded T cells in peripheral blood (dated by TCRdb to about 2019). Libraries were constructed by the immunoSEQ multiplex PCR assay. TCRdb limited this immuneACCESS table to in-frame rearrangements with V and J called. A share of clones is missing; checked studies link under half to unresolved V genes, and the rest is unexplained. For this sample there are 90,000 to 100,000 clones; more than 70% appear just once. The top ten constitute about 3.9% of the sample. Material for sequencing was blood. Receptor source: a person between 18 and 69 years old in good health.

The CDR3: CASSALNEGGYTF. In DNA form, the CDR3 reads TGTGCCAGCAGTGCCCTCAACGAGGGCGGCTACACCTTC. The chain employs TRBV28 and TRBJ1-2; D is unresolved. V was trimmed by 5 bases and J by 8 bases, leaving 15 bases between them. The CDR3 has 13 residues. Germline V gives CDR1 MDHEN, CDR2 SYDVKM.

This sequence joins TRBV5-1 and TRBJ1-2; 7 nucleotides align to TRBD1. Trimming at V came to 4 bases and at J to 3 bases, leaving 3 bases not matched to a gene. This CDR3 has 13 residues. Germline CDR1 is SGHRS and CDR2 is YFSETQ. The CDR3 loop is CASSRTGDYGYTF. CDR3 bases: TGCGCCAGCAGCAGGACAGGTGACTATGGCTACACCTTC.

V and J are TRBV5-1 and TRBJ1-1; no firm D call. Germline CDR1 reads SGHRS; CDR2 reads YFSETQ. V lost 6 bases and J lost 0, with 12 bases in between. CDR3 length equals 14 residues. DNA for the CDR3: TGCGCCAGCACAAGACGGAGCATGAACACTGAAGCTTTCTTT. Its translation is CASTRRSMNTEAFF.

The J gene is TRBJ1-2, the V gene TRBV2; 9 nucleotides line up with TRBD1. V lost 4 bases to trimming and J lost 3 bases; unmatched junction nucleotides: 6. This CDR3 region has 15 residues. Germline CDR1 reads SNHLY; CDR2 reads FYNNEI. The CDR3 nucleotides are TGTGCCAGCAGTGGTACACAGGGGGCGTACTATGGCTACACCTTC. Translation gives CASSGTQGAYYGYTF.

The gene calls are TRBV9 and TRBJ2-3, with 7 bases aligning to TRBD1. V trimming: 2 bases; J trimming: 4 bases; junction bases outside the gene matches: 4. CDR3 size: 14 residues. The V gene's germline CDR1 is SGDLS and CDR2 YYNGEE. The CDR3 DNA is TGTGCCAGCAGCGTCTACAGGGGCCCAGATACGCAGTATTTT. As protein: CASSVYRGPDTQYF.

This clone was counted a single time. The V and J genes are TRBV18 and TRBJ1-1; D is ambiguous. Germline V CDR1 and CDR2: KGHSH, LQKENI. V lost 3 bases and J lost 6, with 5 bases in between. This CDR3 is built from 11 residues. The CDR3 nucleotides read TGTGCCAGCTCACCCATTCCTGAAGCTTTCTTT. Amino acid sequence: CASSPIPEAFF.

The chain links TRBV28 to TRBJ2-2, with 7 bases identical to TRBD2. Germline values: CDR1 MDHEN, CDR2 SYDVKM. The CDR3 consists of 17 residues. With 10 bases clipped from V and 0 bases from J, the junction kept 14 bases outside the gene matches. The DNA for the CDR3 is TGTGCCATCTCTCTAGCGGAGCCCTCCGCGAACACCGGGGAGCTGTTTTTT. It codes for CAISLAEPSANTGELFF.

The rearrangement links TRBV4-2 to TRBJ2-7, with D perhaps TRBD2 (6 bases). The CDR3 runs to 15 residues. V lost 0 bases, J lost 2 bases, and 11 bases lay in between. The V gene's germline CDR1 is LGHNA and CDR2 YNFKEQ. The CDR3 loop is CASSQESGTPYEQYF. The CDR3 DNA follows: TGTGCCAGCAGCCAAGAGTCTGGGACTCCCTACGAGCAGTACTTC.